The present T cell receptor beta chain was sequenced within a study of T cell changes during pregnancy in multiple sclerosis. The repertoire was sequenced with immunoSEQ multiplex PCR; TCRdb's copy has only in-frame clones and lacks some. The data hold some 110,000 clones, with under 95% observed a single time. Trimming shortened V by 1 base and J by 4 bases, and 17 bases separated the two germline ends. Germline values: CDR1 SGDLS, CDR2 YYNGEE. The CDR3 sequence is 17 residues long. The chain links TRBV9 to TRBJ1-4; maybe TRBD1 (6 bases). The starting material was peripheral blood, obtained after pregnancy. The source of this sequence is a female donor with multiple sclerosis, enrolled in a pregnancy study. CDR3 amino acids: CASSVSPGAFDNEKLFF. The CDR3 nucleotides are TGTGCCAGCAGCGTATCGCCAGGGGCGTTTGATAATGAAAAACTGTTTTTT.